This T cell receptor beta chain derives from a study of identifying expanded T cells in peripheral blood. Study-level points and caveats: Across healthy donors, higher total template counts meant significantly greater approximately 2-week count variance. Over approximately two and four weeks, about 15 and 19 clones changed, versus around 1.3 between replicates.

No infections or other immune events were documented during collection. Trimming cost V 0 bases and J 2 bases, with 13 bases left between them. The germline gives CDR1 MNHNS, CDR2 SASEGT. The CDR3 sequence is 17 residues long. On this clone itself: Its target is not known.

The table came from immunoSEQ multiplex PCR; TCRdb's copy has only in-frame clones and leaves some out. The table shows some 90,000 clones, with approximately 86% occurring only once. The rearrangement joins TRBV6-1 to TRBJ1-4; no clear D. Sequenced input: blood. The receptor was isolated from a person between 18 and 75 years old in good health. CDR3 sequence reads: CASSEAGQVPTNEKLFF. DNA of the CDR3: TGTGCCAGCAGTGAAGCAGGGCAAGTTCCGACTAATGAAAAACTGTTTTTT.